These 15 T cell receptor beta chains share one sample of origin, sequenced in a study of identical twins (dated by TCRdb to 2016 to 2017). The library was built by means of 5' RACE. Sequencer: Illumina HiSeq 2000. In TCRdb, the public reads were trimmed at Q25 with fastp and aligned with MiXCR, with productive beta chains retained. Each CDR3 protein appears once, grouped with its most common genes and DNA. In all, the sample holds about 520,000 distinct CDR3 sequences, and about 20% of those were seen once. Of the sample, approximately 0.95% falls within the top ten clones. This same sample was also taken into another study, of T cells expressing NK-cell markers.

Input material: CD4+ T cells sorted from blood. The receptors were gathered from a woman between 18 and 30 years old in good health.

The rearrangement joins TRBV9 to TRBJ1-3; D uncertain. V dropped 4 bases and J dropped 4 bases, with 24 bases sitting between them. CDR3 length equals 18 residues. CDR1 and CDR2 from the germline V gene are SGDLS and YYNGEE. The CDR3: CASSPTPPSRAYGNTIYF. The DNA of the CDR3 is TGTGCCAGCAGCCCCACGCCCCCCTCGAGGGCGTACGGAAACACCATATATTTT.

This chain uses TRBV12-3 or TRBV12-4 with TRBJ1-4; 9 bases are a match to TRBD1. The junction had 13 bases not matched to a gene; V was cut back by 6 bases and J by 5 bases. CDR3 size: 17 residues. The CDR3 bases are TGTGCCAGCAGCCCAATTGGGCGGGGGACAGGGAATGAAAAACTGTTTTTT. Its translation is CASSPIGRGTGNEKLFF.

This chain links TRBV18 with TRBJ1-5, with 7 bases matching TRBD1. V dropped 3 bases and J dropped 3; count of bases not matched to a gene: 8. This CDR3 spans 16 amino acids. Germline V CDR1 and CDR2: KGHSH, LQKENI. Here the CDR3 DNA reads TGTGCCAGCTCACCTATACGACAGGGTATCAATCAGCCCCAGCATTTT. This encodes CASSPIRQGINQPQHF.

In DNA, the CDR3 is TGTGCCAGCAGCTTAGCCAGTGTGGCGTACACTGAAGCTTTCTTT. It translates to CASSLASVAYTEAFF. The rearrangement joins TRBV11-3 to TRBJ1-1; D gene ambiguous. CDR3 size: 15 residues. V lost 1 base to trimming and J lost 3 bases, with 12 bases between them. CDR1 is SGHNT and CDR2 is YENEEA in the germline V gene.

This clonotype has just a few counts. The chain is built from TRBV30 and TRBJ2-1; maybe TRBD2 (5 bases). The ends were cut back, 5 bases at V and 10 bases at J, with 18 bases in the middle. The length of the CDR3 is 13 residues. The germline gives CDR1 GTSNPN, CDR2 SVGIG (reference sequence). In nucleotides, the CDR3 is TGTGCCTGGGGGCGCGTAAGCGGTGGGGAGCAGTTCTTC. This gives the protein CAWGRVSGGEQFF.

The genes are TRBV7-9 and TRBJ1-6, with 10 bases matching TRBD1. This CDR3 comprises 17 residues. Germline CDR1 and CDR2: SEHNR and FQNEAQ (reference sequence). V gave up 0 bases and J gave up 9 bases; unmatched junction bases: 8. CDR3 sequence reads: CASSLASGTGEGSPLHF. In nucleotides, the CDR3 is TGTGCCAGCAGCTTAGCGTCCGGGACAGGGGAGGGTTCACCCCTCCACTTT.

J is TRBJ1-2 and V is TRBV6-1; TRBD1 might be the D (5 bases). Germline loops: CDR1 MNHNS, CDR2 SASEGT. Trimming took off 6 bases at V and 5 bases at J, with 19 bases between the two ends. The CDR3 is made up of 15 amino acids. The CDR3 here is CASRAFPGVPYGYTF. In nucleotides, the CDR3 is TGTGCCAGCAGAGCATTCCCGGGGGTACCGTATGGCTACACCTTC.

Only a few counts were recorded for this clonotype. The rearrangement uses TRBV18 and TRBJ2-7; a possible D gene is TRBD1 (5 bases). Germline-derived CDR1 and CDR2 are KGHSH and LQKENI. This CDR3 spans 14 amino acids. Trimming cost V 2 bases and J 0 bases, with 8 bases left between them. CDR3 region: CASSPTRDSYEQYF. The CDR3 nucleotides are TGTGCCAGCTCACCAACCAGGGACTCCTACGAGCAGTACTTC.

The DNA of the CDR3 is TGTGCCAGCAGTTACGCAGCCTCTGGAAACACCATATATTTT. Its protein product is CASSYAASGNTIYF. The chain employs TRBV6-2 or TRBV6-3 and TRBJ1-3; D is unresolved. This CDR3 is built from 14 residues. Germline V gives CDR1 MNHEY, CDR2 SVGEGT. V was clipped by 2 bases and J by 0 bases, with 5 bases between them.

This clonotype was seen more than once but under ten times. J is TRBJ2-7 and V is TRBV10-3, with 11 bases that match TRBD2. Germline loops: CDR1 ENHRY, CDR2 SYGVKD. V shed 6 bases, J shed 2 bases, and the junction held 6 bases outside the gene matches. The CDR3 has 15 amino acids. The CDR3 region has the DNA TGTGCCATCAGGGGGACTAGCGGTCCTACCTACGAGCAGTACTTC. Encoded protein: CAIRGTSGPTYEQYF.

The chain links TRBV20-1 to TRBJ2-3, with D possibly matching TRBD2 (6 bases). Trimming pared 7 bases from V and 7 bases from J, leaving 15 bases between. CDR1 is DFQATT, CDR2 SNEGSKA, per germline (reference sequence). The CDR3 length is 12 residues. The CDR3 coding sequence is TGCAGTGTGGGGGGTATCACCAATACGCAGTATTTT. Translation gives CSVGGITNTQYF.

The sample holds a few counts of this clonotype. This chain joins TRBV21-1 and TRBJ2-7; no DNA check was done on the table's D call, TRBD1. TRBV21-1 is labeled a pseudogene. CDR3 length: 14 residues. As DNA, the CDR3 is TGTGCCAGCACGCCCCCCAGGGGAATCTACGAGCAGTACTTC. Encoded protein: CASTPPRGIYEQYF.

This clonotype was found a few times. The gene calls are TRBV6-1 and TRBJ1-4, with 7 nucleotides matching TRBD1. Germline values: CDR1 MNHNS, CDR2 SASEGT. The CDR3 is 13 residues long. J lost 4 bases, V lost 6 bases, and 2 bases had no gene match. The CDR3 here is CASRRDSNEKLFF. In DNA, the CDR3 is TGTGCCAGCAGGCGGGACAGTAATGAAAAACTGTTTTTT.

The rearrangement links TRBV6-2 or TRBV6-3 to TRBJ2-1; 10 nucleotides match TRBD2. CDR3 length equals 16 residues. CDR1 and CDR2 from the germline V gene are MNHEY and SVGEGT. Trimming took 7 bases from V and 2 from J; bases not matched to a gene: 8. CDR3: CASTVRTSGAYNEQFF. Written as DNA, the CDR3 is TGTGCCAGCACCGTGAGGACTAGCGGCGCCTACAATGAGCAGTTCTTC.

This clonotype was seen a handful of times. The V gene is TRBV20-1, the J gene TRBJ2-1; 11 nucleotides align to TRBD2. Per the germline V gene, CDR1 is DFQATT and CDR2 is SNEGSKA (reference sequence). CDR3 size: 15 residues. CDR3 nucleotides: TGCAGCGGTAGTATAGCGGGGGGGCGCGTGGGGGAGCAGTTCTTC. This translates into CSGSIAGGRVGEQFF.